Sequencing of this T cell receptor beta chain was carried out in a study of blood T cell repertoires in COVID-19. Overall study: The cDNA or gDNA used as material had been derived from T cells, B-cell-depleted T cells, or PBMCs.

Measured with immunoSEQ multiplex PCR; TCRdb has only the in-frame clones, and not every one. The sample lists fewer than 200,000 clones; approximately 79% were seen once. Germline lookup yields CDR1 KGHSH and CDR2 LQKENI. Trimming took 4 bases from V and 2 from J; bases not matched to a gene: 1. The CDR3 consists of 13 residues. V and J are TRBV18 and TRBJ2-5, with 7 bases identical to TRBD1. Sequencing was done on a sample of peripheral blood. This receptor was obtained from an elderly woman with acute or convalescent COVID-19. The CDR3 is CASSRDSQETQYF. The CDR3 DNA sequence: TGTGCCAGCTCACGGGACAGTCAAGAGACCCAGTACTTC.